The T cell receptor beta chain under discussion was sequenced for a study of T cell responses to AZD1222 COVID-19 vaccine. The CDR3 is 14 amino acids. CDR1 and CDR2 from the germline V gene are SGHNT and YYREEE (reference sequence). V was cut by 3 bases and J by 4 bases, with 12 bases left in between. The method was immunoSEQ multiplex PCR; TCRdb's version includes in-frame clones alone and lacks a portion of them. The table records roughly 150,000 clones, 80% to 95% of them present only once. The table lists this clone with a count of one. This TCR was sampled from an adult in good health. The chain links TRBV5-4 to TRBJ2-3; a weak D match, TRBD1 (6 bases). Source: peripheral blood, taken on day 0 of AZD1222 vaccination. CDR3 sequence reads: CASSSTGNADTQYF. The CDR3 DNA sequence: TGTGCCAGCAGCTCTACAGGGAACGCAGATACGCAGTATTTT.